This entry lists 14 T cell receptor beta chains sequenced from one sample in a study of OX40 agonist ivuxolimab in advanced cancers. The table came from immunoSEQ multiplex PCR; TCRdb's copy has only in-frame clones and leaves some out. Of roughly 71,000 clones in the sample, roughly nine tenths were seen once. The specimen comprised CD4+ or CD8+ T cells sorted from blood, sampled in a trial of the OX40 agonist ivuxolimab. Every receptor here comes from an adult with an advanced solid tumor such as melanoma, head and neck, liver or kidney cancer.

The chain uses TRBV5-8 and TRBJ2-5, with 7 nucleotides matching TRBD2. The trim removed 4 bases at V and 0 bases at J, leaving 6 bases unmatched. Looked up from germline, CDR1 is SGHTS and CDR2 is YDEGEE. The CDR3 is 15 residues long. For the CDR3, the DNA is TGTGCCAGCAGCACGGGGGGTACGGACCAAGAGACCCAGTACTTC. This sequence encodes CASSTGGTDQETQYF.

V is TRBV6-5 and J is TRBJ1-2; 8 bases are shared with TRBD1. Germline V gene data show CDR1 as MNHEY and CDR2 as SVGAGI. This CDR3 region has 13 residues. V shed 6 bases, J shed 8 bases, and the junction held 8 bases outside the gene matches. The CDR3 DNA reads TGTGCCAGCAGGTCTACAGGGGGATACGGCTACACCTTC. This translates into CASRSTGGYGYTF.

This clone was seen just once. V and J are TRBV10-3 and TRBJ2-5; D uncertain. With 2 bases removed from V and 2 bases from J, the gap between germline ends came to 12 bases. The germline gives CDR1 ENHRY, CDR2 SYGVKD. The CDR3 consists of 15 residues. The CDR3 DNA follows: TGTGCCATCAGTGAGGTCGGGCGGCCTCAAGAGACCCAGTACTTC. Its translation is CAISEVGRPQETQYF.

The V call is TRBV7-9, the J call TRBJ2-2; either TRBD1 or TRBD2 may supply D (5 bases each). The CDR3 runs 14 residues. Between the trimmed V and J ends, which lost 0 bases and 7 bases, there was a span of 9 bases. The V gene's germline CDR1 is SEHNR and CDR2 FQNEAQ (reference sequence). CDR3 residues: CASSLAGVRGELFF. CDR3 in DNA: TGTGCCAGCAGCTTAGCGGGGGTGCGCGGGGAGCTGTTTTTT.

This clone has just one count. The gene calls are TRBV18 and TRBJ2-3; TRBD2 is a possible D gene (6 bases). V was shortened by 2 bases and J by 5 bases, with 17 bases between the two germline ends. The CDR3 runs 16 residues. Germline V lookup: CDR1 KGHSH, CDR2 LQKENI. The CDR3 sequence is CASSPRTHIGGDTQYF. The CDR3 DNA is TGTGCCAGCTCACCAAGGACCCATATCGGGGGAGATACGCAGTATTTT. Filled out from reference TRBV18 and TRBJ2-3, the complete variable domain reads NAGVMQNPRHLVRRRGQEARLRCSPMKGHSHVYWYRQLPEEGLKFMVYLQKENIIDESGMPKERFSAEFPKEGPSILRIQQVVRGDSAAYFCASSPRTHIGGDTQYFGPGTRLTVL.

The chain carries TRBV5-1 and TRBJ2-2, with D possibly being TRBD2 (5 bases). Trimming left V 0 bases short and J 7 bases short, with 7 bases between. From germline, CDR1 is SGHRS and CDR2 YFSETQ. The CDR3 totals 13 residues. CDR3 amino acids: CASSLGRVGELFF. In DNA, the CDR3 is TGCGCCAGCAGCTTGGGGCGGGTCGGGGAGCTGTTTTTT.

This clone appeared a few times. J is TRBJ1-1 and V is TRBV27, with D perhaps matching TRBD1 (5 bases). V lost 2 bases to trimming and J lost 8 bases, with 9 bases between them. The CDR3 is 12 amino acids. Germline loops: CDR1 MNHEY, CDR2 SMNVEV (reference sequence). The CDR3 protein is CASSLGRQEAFF. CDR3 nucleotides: TGTGCCAGCAGTTTAGGTCGACAGGAAGCTTTCTTT.

As DNA, the CDR3 is TGTGCCAGTAGTATCTCGGGGGGCCTGAACACTGAAGCTTTCTTT. Its protein product is CASSISGGLNTEAFF. The V and J genes are TRBV19 and TRBJ1-1; tentative D call: TRBD1 (6 bases). V lost 3 bases, J lost 0 bases, and 11 bases lay in between. The germline V gene encodes CDR1 LNHDA and CDR2 SQIVND (reference sequence). The CDR3 runs 15 residues. The full variable domain, rest sourced from reference TRBV19 and TRBJ1-1, is DGGITQSPKYLFRKEGQNVTLSCEQNLNHDAMYWYRQDPGQGLRLIYYSQIVNDFQKGDIAEGYSVSREKKESFPLTVTSAQKNPTAFYLCASSISGGLNTEAFFGQGTRLTVV.

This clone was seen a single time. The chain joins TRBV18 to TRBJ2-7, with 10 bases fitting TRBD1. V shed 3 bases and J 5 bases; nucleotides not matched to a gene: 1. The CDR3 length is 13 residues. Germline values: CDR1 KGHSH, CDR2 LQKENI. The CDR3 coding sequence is TGTGCCAGCTCACCGGGACAGGGGAACGAGCAGTACTTC. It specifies CASSPGQGNEQYF.

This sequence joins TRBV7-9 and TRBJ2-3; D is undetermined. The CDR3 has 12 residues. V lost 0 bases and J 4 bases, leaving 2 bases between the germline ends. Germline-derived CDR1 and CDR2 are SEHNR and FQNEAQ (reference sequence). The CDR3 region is CASSLAPDTQYF. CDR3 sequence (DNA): TGTGCCAGCAGCTTAGCTCCAGATACGCAGTATTTT.

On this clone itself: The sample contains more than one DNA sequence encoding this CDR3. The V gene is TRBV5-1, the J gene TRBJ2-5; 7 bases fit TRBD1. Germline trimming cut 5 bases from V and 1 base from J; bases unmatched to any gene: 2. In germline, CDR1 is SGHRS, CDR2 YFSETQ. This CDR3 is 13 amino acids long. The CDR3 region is CASRGTAQETQYF. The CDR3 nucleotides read TGCGCCAGCAGAGGGACAGCCCAAGAGACCCAGTACTTC.

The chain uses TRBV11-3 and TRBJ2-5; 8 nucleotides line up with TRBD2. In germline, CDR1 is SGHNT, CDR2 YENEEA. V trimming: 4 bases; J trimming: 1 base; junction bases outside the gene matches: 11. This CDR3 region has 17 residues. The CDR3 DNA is TGTGCCAGCAGCTCCGGGCGAGACACTAGCGGCCAAGAGACCCAGTACTTC. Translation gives CASSSGRDTSGQETQYF.

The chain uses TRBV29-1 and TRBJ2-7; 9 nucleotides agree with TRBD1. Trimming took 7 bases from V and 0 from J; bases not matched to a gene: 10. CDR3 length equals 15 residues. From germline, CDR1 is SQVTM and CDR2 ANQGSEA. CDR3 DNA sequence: TGCAGCGCCACCCCTCCGGGACAGGGCTCCTACGAGCAGTACTTC. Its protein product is CSATPPGQGSYEQYF.

The CDR3 loop is CASSLTQVLQETQYF. DNA for the CDR3: TGTGCCAGCAGCCTCACCCAGGTACTCCAAGAGACCCAGTACTTC. This rearrangement joins TRBV14 to TRBJ2-5; D uncertain. The V gene's germline CDR1 is SGHDN and CDR2 FVKESK. CDR3 size: 15 residues. V lost 4 bases and J 1 base, leaving 13 bases between the germline ends.